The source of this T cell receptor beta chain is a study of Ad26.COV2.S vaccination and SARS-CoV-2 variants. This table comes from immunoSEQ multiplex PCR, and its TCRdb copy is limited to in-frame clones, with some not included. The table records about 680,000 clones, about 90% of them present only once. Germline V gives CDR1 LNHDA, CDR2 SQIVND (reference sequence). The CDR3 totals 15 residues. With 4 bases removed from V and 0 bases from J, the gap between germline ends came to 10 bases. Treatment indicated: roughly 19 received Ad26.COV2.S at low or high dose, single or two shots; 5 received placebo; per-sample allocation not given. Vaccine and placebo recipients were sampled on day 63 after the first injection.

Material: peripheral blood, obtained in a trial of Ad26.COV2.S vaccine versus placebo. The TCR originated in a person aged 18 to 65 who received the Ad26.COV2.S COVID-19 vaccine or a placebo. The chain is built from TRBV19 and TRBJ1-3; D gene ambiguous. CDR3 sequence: CASSNEGFSGNTIYF. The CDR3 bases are TGTGCCAGTAGTAACGAAGGCTTCTCTGGAAACACCATATATTTT.